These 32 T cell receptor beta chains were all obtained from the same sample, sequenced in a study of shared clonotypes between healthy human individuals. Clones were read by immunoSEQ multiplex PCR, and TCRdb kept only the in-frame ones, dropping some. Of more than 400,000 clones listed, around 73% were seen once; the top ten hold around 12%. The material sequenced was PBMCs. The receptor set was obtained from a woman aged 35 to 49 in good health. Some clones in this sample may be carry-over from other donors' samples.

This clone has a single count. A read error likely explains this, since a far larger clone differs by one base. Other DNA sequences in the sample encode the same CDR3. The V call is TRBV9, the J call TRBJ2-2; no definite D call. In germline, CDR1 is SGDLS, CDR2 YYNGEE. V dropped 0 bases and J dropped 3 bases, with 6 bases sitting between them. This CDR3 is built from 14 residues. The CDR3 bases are TGTGCCAGCAGCGTAGGGCTTTACACCGGGGAGCTGTTTTTT. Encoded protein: CASSVGLYTGELFF.

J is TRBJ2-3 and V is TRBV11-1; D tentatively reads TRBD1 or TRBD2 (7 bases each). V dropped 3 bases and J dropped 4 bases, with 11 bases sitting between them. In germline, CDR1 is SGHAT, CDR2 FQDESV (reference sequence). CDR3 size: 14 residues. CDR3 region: CASSLSGGADTQYF. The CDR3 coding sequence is TGTGCCAGCAGCTTGTCAGGGGGGGCAGATACGCAGTATTTT.

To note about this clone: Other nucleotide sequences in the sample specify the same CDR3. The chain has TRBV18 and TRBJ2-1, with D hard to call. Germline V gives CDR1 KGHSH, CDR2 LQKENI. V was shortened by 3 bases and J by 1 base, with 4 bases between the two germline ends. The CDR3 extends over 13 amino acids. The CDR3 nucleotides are TGTGCCAGCTCACCCCCATCCTACAATGAGCAGTTCTTC. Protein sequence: CASSPPSYNEQFF.

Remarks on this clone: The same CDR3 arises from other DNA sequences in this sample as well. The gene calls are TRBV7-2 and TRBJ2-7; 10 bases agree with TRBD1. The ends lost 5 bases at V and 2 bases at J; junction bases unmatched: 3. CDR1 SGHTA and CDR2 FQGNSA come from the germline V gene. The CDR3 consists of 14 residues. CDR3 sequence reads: CASSRDRGPYEQYF. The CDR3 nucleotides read TGTGCCAGCAGCCGAGACAGGGGGCCCTACGAGCAGTACTTC.

CDR3 loop: CAISAPRREDGYTF. CDR3 DNA: TGTGCCATCAGTGCGCCCCGGAGGGAGGATGGCTACACCTTC. This chain joins TRBV10-3 and TRBJ1-2; D remains ambiguous. Trimming pared 4 bases from V and 6 bases from J, leaving 15 bases between. Germline CDR1 is ENHRY and CDR2 is SYGVKD. This CDR3 is 14 amino acids long.

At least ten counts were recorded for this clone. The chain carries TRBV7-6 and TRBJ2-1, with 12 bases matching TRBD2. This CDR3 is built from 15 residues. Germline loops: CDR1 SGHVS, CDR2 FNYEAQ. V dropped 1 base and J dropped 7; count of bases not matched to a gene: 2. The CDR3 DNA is TGTGCCAGCAGCTTAGGGACTAGCGGGGTTAATGAGCAGTTCTTC. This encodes CASSLGTSGVNEQFF.

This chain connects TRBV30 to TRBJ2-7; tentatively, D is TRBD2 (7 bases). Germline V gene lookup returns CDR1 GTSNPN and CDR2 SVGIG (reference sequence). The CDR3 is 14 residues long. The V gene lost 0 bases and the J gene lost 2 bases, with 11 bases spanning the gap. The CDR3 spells CAWSVGGVAYEQYF. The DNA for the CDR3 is TGTGCCTGGAGTGTAGGGGGGGTCGCCTACGAGCAGTACTTC.

The CDR3 spells CATTVSGANVLTF. The CDR3 coding sequence is TGTGCCACCACAGTCTCTGGGGCCAACGTCCTGACTTTC. V gene TRBV6-1 combines with J gene TRBJ2-6; D is unclear. V lost 10 bases, J lost 0 bases, and 7 bases lay in between. Germline-derived CDR1 and CDR2 are MNHNS and SASEGT. This CDR3 region has 13 residues.

For the CDR3, the DNA is TGTGCCAGCAGTTCGCAGGGACAGGGGACCCCCCGAGTGCAGTACTTC. As protein: CASSSQGQGTPRVQYF. The V gene is TRBV28, the J gene TRBJ2-7, with TRBD1 matching 10 bases. Germline CDR1 reads MDHEN; CDR2 reads SYDVKM. There are 16 residues in the CDR3. Trimming removed 4 bases from V and 9 bases from J; junction bases left unmatched: 15.

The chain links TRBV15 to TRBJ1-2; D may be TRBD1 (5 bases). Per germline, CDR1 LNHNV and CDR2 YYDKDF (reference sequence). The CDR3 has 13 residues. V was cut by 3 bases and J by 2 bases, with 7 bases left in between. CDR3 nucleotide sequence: TGTGCCACCAGCAGGGACACCAACTATGGCTACACCTTC. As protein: CATSRDTNYGYTF. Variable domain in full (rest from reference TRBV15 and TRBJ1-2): DAMVIQNPRYQVTQFGKPVTLSCSQTLNHNVMYWYQQKSSQAPKLLFHYYDKDFNNEADTPDNFQSRRPNTSFCFLDIRSPGLGDTAMYLCATSRDTNYGYTFGSGTRLTVV.

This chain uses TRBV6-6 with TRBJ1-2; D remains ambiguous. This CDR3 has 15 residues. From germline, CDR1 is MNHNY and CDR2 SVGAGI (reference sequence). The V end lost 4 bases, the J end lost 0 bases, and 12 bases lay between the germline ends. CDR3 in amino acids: CASSLPPPTNYGYTF. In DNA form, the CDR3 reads TGTGCCAGCAGTTTACCCCCCCCTACTAACTATGGCTACACCTTC.

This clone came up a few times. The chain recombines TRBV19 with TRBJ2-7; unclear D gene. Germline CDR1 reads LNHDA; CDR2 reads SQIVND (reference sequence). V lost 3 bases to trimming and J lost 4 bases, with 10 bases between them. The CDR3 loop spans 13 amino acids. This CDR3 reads CASSMTLGYEQYF. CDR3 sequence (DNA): TGTGCCAGTAGTATGACCCTAGGATACGAGCAGTACTTC.

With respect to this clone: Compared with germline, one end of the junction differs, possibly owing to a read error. CDR3 region: CASSLAPPTDTQYF. The CDR3 DNA sequence: TGTGCCAGCAGCCTAGCCCCGCCCACAGATACGCAGTATTTT. The chain combines TRBV7-9 with TRBJ2-3; D possibly corresponds to TRBD2 (5 bases). CDR1 is SEHNR, CDR2 FQNEAQ, per germline (reference sequence). The CDR3 has 14 residues.

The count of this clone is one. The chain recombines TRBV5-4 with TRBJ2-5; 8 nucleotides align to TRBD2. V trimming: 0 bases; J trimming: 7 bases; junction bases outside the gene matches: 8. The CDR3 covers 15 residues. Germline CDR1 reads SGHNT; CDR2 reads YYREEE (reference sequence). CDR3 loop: CASSLDGGGKRTQYF. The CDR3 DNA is TGTGCCAGCAGCTTGGACGGGGGGGGTAAGCGGACCCAGTACTTC.

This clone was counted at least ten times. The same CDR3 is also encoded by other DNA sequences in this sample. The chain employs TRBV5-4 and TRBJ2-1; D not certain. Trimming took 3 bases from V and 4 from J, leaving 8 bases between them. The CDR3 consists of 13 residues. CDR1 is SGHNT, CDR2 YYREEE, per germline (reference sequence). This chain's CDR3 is CASSWESYNEQFF. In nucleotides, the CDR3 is TGTGCCAGCAGCTGGGAATCGTACAATGAGCAGTTCTTC.

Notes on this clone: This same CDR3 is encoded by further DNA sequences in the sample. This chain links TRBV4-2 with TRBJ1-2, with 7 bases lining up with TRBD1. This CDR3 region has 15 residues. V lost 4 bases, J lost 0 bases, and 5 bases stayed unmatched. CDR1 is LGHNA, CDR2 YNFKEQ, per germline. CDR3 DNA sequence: TGTGCCAGCAGCCCGAGACAGGGACCTAACTATGGCTACACCTTC. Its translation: CASSPRQGPNYGYTF.

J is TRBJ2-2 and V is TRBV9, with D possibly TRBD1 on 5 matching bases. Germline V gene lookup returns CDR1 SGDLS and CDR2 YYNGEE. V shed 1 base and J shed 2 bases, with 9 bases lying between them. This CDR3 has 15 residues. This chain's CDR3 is CASSVLDRNTGELFF. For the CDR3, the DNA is TGTGCCAGCAGCGTATTAGACAGAAACACCGGGGAGCTGTTTTTT.

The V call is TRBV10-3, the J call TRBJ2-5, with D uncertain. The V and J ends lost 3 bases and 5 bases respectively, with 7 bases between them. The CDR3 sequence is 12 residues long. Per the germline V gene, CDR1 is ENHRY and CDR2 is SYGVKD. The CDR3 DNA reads TGTGCCATCAGTGACTCGGTTGAGACCCAGTACTTC. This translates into CAISDSVETQYF.

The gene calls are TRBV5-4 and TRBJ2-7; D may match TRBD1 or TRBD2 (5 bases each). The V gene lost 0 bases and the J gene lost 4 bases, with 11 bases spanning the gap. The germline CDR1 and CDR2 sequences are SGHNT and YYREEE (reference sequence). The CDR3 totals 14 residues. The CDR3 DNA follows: TGTGCCAGCAGCTTGGGTAGCAGGGAGTACGAGCAGTACTTC. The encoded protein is CASSLGSREYEQYF.

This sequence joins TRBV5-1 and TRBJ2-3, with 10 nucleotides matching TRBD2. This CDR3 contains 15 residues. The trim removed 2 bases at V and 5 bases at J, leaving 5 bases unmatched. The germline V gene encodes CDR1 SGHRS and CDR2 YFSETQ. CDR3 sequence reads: CASSFSSGSEDTQYF. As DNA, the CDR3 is TGCGCCAGCAGCTTTTCTAGCGGGAGTGAAGATACGCAGTATTTT.

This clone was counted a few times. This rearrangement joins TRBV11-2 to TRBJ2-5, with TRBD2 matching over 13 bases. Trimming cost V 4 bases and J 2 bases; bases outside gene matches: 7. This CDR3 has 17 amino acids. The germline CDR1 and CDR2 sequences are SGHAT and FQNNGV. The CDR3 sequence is CASSYRLAGGFQETQYF. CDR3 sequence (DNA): TGTGCCAGCAGCTACCGACTAGCGGGAGGTTTTCAAGAGACCCAGTACTTC.

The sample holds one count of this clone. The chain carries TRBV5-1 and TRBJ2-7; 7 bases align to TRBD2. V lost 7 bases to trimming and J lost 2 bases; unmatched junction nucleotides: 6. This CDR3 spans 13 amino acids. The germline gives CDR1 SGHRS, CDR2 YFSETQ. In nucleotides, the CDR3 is TGCGCCAGCGGAATAGCGGGCGCCTACGAGCAGTACTTC. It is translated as CASGIAGAYEQYF.

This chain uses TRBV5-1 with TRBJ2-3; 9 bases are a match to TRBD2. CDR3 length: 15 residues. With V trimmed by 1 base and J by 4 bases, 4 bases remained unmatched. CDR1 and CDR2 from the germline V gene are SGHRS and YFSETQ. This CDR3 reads CASSLSGLASDTQYF. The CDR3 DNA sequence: TGCGCCAGCAGCTTGTCGGGACTAGCCTCAGATACGCAGTATTTT.

The DNA of the CDR3 is TGCGCCAGCAGCCCCAGGGGCCTTCCCACTGAAGCTTTCTTT. Translation: CASSPRGLPTEAFF. The V call is TRBV5-1, the J call TRBJ1-1; a weak D match, TRBD1 (6 bases). This CDR3 has 14 residues. V was trimmed by 4 bases and J by 4 bases, leaving 14 bases between them. Germline CDR1 SGHRS, CDR2 YFSETQ.

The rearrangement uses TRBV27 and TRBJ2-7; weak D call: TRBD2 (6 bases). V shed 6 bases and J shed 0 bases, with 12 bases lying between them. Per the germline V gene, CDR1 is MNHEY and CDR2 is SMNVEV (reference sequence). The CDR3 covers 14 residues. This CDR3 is CASSEGRSSYEQYF. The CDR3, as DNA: TGTGCCAGCAGCGAAGGGAGGAGCTCCTACGAGCAGTACTTC.

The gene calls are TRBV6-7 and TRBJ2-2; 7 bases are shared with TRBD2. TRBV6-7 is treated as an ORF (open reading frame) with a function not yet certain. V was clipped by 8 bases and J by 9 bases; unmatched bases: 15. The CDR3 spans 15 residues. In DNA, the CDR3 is TGTGCCAGCGGGGGGAGCGTAGGGAGGGATCGGGAGCTGTTTTTT. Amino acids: CASGGSVGRDRELFF.

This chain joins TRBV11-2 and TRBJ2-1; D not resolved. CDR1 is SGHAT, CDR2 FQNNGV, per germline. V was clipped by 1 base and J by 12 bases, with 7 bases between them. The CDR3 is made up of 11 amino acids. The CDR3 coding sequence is TGTGCCAGCAGCTTAGTAGTCGGGCAGTTCTTC. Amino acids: CASSLVVGQFF.

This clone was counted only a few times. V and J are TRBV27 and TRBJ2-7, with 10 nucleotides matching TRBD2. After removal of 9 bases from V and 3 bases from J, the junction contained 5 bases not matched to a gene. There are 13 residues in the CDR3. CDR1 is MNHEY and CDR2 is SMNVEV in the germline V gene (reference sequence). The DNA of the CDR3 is TGTGCCAGTAGCGGGAGGCCCAACTACGAGCAGTACTTC. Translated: CASSGRPNYEQYF.

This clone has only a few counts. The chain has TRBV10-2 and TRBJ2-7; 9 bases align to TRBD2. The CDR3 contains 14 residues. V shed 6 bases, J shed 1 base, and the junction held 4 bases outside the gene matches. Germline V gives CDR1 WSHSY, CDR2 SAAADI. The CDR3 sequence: CASRTSGGSYEQYF. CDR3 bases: TGCGCCAGCAGGACTAGCGGAGGATCCTACGAGCAGTACTTC.

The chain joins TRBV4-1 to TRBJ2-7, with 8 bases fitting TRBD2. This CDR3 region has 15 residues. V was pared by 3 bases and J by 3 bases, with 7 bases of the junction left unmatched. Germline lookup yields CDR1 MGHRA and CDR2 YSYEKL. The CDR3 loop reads CASSQGTSGNYEQYF. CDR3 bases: TGCGCCAGCAGCCAGGGGACTAGTGGTAACTACGAGCAGTACTTC.

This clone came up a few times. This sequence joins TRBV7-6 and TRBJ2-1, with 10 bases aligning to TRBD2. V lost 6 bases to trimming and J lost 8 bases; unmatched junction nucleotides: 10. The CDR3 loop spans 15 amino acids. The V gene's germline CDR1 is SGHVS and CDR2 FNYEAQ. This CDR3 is CASSPISSGSHEQFF. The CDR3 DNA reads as TGTGCCAGCAGTCCTATATCTAGCGGGAGCCATGAGCAGTTCTTC.

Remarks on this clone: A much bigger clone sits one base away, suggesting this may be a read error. The CDR3 protein is CASSSRYGYTF. The CDR3 nucleotides read TGTGCCAGCAGCTCCCGCTATGGCTACACCTTC. The genes are TRBV7-6 and TRBJ1-2; D uncertain. CDR1 and CDR2 (germline): SGHVS, FNYEAQ. V was pared by 4 bases and J by 4 bases, with 4 bases between. This CDR3 is 11 amino acids long.